This TCR beta chain is from a study of shared clonotypes between healthy human individuals. Only in-frame clones appear in the TCRdb table, and some are missing; sequencing was by immunoSEQ multiplex PCR. Of approximately 720,000 clones listed, about 91% were seen once; the top ten hold 20% to 25%. It was CD45RO-negative cells, positively selected for CCR7, that made up naive CD8 cells, with terminally differentiated effector memory CD45RA+ cells excluded. Germline loops: CDR1 LNHNV, CDR2 YYDKDF (reference sequence). The CDR3 consists of 15 residues. V gave up 5 bases and J gave up 2 bases; unmatched junction bases: 7.

Sequencing used naive CD8+ T cells sorted from blood. This clonotype originated in a young man in good health. This chain connects TRBV15 to TRBJ2-3; the match to TRBD1 covers 7 bases. This CDR3 is CATSETGTDTDTQYF. Written as DNA, the CDR3 is TGTGCCACCAGCGAGACAGGGACGGACACAGATACGCAGTATTTT.